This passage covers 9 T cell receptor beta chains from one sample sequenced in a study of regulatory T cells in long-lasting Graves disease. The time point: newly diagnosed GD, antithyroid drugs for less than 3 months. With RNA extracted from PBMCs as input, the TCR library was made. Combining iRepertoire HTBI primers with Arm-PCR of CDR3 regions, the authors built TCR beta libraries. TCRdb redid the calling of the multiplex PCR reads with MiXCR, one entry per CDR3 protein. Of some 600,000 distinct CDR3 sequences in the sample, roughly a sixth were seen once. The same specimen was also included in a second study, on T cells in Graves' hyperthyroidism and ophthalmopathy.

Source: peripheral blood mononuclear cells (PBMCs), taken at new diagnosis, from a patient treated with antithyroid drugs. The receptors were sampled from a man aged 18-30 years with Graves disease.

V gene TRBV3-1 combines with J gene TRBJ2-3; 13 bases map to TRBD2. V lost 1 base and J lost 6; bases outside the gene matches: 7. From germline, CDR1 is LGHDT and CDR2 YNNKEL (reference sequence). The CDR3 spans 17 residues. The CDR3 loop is CASSQGQTSGRFDTQYF. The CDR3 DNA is TGTGCCAGCAGCCAAGGTCAGACTAGCGGGAGGTTCGATACGCAGTATTTT.

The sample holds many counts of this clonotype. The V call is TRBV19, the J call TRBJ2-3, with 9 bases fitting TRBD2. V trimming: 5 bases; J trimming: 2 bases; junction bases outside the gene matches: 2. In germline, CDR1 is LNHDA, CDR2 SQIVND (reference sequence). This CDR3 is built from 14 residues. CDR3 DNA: TGTGCCAGTAGTCCTAGCGGGGCCACAGATACGCAGTATTTT. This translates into CASSPSGATDTQYF.

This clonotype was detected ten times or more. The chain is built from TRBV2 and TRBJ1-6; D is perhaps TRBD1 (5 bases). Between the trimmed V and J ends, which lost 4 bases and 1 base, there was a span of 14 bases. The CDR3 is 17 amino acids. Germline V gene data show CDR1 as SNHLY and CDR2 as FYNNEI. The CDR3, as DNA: TGTGCCAGCAGTGCCTGGGACCTCGGGTCCTATAATTCACCCCTCCACTTT. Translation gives CASSAWDLGSYNSPLHF.

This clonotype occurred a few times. The CDR3 region has the DNA TGTGCCAGCAGCAAACTAGCGGGAGAGCAACACGGGGAGCTGTTTTTT. The encoded protein is CASSKLAGEQHGELFF. The rearrangement links TRBV7-9 to TRBJ2-2; 11 positions match TRBD2. With V trimmed by 5 bases and J by 7 bases, 9 bases remained unmatched. Per the germline V gene, CDR1 is SEHNR and CDR2 is FQNEAQ (reference sequence). The CDR3 is 16 residues long.

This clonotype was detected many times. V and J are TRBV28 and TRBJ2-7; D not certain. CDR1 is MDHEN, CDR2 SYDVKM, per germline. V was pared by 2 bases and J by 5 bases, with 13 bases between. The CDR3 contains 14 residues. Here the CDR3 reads CASSLPHQGHEQYF. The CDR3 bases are TGTGCCAGCAGTTTACCTCACCAAGGCCACGAGCAGTACTTC.

This chain's CDR3 is CASSQDRGGAGGAGNIQYF. The CDR3 coding sequence is TGTGCCAGCAGCCAAGATAGGGGTGGGGCAGGGGGAGCGGGCAACATTCAGTACTTC. The rearrangement links TRBV3-1 to TRBJ2-4, with D possibly being TRBD1 (7 bases). Trimming removed 0 bases at V and 7 bases at J, with 25 bases between. Looked up from germline, CDR1 is LGHDT and CDR2 is YNNKEL (reference sequence). This CDR3 comprises 19 residues.

The CDR3 nucleotides are TGCAGTGCTATTATAGAAGCGGGAGGATATGGCGGGGAGCTGTTTTTT. Translated, it gives CSAIIEAGGYGGELFF. This chain links TRBV20-1 with TRBJ2-2; 9 nucleotides match TRBD2. V gave up 4 bases and J gave up 7 bases; unmatched junction bases: 13. From germline, CDR1 is DFQATT and CDR2 SNEGSKA (reference sequence). CDR3 size: 16 residues.

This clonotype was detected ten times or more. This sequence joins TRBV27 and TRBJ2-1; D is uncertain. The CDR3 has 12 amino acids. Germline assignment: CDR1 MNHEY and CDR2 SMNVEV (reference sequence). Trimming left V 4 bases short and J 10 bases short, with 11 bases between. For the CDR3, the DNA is TGTGCCAGCAGTTCTCTATTGTACGAGCAGTTCTTC. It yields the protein CASSSLLYEQFF.

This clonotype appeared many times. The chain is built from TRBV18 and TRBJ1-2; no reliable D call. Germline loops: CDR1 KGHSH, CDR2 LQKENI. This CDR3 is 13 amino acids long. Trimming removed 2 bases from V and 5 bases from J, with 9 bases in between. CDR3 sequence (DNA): TGTGCCAGCTCACCAGAGGTTCTGTATGGCTACACCTTC. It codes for CASSPEVLYGYTF.